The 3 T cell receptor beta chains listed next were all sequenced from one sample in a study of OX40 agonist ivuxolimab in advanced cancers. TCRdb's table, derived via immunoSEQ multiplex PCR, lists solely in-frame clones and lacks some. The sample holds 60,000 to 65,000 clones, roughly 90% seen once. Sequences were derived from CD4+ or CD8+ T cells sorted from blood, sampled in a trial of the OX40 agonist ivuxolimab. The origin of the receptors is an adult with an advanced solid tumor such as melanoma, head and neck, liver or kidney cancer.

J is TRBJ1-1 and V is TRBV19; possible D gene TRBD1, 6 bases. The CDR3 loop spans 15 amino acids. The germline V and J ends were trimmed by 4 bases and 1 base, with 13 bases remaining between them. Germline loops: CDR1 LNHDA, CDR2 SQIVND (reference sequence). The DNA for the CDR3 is TGTGCCAGTAGTAGGGGGACACCCGGGAACACTGAAGCTTTCTTT. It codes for CASSRGTPGNTEAFF. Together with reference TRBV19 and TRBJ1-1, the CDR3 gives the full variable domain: DGGITQSPKYLFRKEGQNVTLSCEQNLNHDAMYWYRQDPGQGLRLIYYSQIVNDFQKGDIAEGYSVSREKKESFPLTVTSAQKNPTAFYLCASSRGTPGNTEAFFGQGTRLTVV.

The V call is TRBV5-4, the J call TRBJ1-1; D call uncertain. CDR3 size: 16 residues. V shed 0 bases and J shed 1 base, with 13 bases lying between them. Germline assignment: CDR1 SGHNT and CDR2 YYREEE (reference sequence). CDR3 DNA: TGTGCCAGCAGCTTGGGAGGAGGCAGGTCGAACACTGAAGCTTTCTTT. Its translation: CASSLGGGRSNTEAFF.

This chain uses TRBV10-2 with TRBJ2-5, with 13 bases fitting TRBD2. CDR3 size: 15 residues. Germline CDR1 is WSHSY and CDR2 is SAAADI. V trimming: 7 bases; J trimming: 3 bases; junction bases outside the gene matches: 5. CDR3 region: CASNPGLAGKETQYF. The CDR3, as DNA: TGCGCCAGCAACCCGGGACTAGCGGGAAAAGAGACCCAGTACTTC.